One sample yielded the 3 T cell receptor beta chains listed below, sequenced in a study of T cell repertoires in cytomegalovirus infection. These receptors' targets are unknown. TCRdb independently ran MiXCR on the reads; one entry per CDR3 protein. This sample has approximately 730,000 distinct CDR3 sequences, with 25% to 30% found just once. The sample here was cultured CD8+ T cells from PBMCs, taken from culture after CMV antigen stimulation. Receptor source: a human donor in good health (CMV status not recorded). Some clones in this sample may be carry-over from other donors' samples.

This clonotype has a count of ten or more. The DNA for the CDR3 is TGTGCCAGCAGTTTCCCGACTAGCGGGGACCCCTACGAGCAGTACTTC. Translated: CASSFPTSGDPYEQYF. J is TRBJ2-7 and V is TRBV28; TRBD2 matches 11 bases. This CDR3 is 16 amino acids long. J gave up 2 bases and V 3 bases, and 6 bases lay outside the gene matches. The V gene's germline CDR1 is MDHEN and CDR2 SYDVKM.

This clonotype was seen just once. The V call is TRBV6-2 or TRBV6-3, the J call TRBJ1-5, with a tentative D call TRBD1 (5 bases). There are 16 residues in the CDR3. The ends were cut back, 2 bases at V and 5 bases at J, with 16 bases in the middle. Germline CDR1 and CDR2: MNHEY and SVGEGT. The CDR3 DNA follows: TGTGCCAGCAGTTACAATCGATATCTGGGGGATCAGCCCCAGCATTTT. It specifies CASSYNRYLGDQPQHF.

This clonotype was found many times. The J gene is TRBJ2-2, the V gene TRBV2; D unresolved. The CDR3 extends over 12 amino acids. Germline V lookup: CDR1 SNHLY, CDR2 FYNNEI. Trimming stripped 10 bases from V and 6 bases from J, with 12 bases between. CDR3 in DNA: TGTGCCACCCTCTGGCCGGCCGGGGAGCTGTTTTTT. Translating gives CATLWPAGELFF.